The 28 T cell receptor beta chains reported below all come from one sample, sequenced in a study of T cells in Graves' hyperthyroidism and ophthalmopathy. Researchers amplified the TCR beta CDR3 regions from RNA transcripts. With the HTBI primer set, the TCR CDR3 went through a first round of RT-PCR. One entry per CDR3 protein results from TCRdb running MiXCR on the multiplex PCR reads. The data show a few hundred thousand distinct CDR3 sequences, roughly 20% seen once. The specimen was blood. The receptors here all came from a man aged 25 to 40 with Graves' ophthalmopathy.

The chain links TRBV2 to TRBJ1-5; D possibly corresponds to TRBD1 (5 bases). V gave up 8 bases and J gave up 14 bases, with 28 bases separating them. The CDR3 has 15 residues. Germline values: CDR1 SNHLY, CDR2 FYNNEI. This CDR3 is CASEEGRVGSVIKHF. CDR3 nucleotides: TGTGCCAGCGAAGAGGGGAGGGTCGGGTCCGTAATCAAGCATTTT.

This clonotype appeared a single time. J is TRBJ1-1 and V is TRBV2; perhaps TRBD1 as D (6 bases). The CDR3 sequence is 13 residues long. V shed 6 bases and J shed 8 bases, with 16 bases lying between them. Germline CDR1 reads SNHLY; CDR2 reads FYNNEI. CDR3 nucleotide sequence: TGTGCCAGCAGAGGACAGAGGGACGGCGAAGCTTTCTTT. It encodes CASRGQRDGEAFF.

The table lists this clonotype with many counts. DNA for the CDR3: TGTGCCAGCAGCTTAGGCGGGAGGGGAAACAATGAGCAGTTCTTC. Translating it yields CASSLGGRGNNEQFF. The rearrangement uses TRBV11-2 and TRBJ2-1; 9 bases agree with TRBD2. The CDR3 is 15 amino acids. CDR1 and CDR2 (germline): SGHAT, FQNNGV. V dropped 1 base and J dropped 5; count of bases not matched to a gene: 3.

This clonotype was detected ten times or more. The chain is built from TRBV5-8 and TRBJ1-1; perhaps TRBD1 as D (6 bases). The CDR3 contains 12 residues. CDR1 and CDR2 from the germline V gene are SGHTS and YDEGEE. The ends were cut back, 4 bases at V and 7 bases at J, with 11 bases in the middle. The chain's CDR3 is CASSPLQGEAFF. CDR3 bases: TGTGCCAGCAGCCCCCTACAGGGTGAAGCTTTCTTT.

Here the CDR3 DNA reads TGCGCCAGCAGCGCGGGCAGCCCCACAGATACGCAGTATTTT. This encodes CASSAGSPTDTQYF. The rearrangement links TRBV5-1 to TRBJ2-3; TRBD2 is a possible D gene (5 bases). Germline CDR1 and CDR2: SGHRS and YFSETQ. Trimming stripped 4 bases from V and 2 bases from J, with 11 bases between. This CDR3 has 14 amino acids.

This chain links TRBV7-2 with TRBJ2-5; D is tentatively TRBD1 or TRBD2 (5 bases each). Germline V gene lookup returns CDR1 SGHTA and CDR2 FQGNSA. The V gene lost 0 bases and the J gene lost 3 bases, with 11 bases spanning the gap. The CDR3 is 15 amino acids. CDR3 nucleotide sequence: TGTGCCAGCAGCTTAGCGGGGACGGAGAAAGAGACCCAGTACTTC. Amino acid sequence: CASSLAGTEKETQYF.

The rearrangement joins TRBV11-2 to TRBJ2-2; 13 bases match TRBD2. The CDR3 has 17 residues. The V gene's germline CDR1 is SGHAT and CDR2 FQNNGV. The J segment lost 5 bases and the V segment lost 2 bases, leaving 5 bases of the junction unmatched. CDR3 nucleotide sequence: TGTGCCAGCAGCTTATTTCAGACTAGCGGGAGGACCGGGGAGCTGTTTTTT. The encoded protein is CASSLFQTSGRTGELFF.

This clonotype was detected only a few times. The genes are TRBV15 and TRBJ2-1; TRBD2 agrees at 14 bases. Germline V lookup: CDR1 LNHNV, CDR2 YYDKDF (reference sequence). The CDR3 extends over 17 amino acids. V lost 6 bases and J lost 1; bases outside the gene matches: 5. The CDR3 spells CATRGTSGSVSYNEQFF. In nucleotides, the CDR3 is TGTGCCACCAGAGGGACTAGCGGGAGTGTTTCCTACAATGAGCAGTTCTTC.

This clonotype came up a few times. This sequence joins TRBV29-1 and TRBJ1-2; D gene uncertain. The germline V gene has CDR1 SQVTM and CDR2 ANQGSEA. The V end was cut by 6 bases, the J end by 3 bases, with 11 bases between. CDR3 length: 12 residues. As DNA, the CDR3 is TGCAGCGTCCTGAAGGGAGACTATGGCTACACCTTC. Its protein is CSVLKGDYGYTF.

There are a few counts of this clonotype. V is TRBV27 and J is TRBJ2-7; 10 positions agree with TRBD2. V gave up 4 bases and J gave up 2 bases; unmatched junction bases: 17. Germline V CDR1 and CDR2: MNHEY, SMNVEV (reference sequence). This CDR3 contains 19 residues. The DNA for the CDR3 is TGTGCCAGCAGTTCGTCGACAACTAGCGGGACCAAGGGTACCTACGAGCAGTACTTC. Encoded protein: CASSSSTTSGTKGTYEQYF.

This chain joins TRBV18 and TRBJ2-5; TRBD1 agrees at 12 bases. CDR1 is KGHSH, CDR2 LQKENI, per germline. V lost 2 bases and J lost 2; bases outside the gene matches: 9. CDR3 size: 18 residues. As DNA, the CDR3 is TGTGCCAGCTCACCAGGGACAGGGGGCGAAATCGGTCAAGAGACCCAGTACTTC. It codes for CASSPGTGGEIGQETQYF.

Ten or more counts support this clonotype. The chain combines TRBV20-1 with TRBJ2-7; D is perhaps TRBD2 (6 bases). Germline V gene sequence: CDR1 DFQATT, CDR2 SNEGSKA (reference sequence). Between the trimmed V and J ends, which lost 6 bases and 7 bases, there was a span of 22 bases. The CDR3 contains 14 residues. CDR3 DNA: TGCAGTGCGAGTGGGACTCCCGATGTAGGGGAGCAGTACTTC. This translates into CSASGTPDVGEQYF.

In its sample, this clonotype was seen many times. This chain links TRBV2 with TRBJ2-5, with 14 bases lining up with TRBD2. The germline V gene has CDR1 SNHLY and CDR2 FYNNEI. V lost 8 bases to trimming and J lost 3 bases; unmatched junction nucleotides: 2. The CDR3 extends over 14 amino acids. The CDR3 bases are TGTGCCAGCGGGGGACTAGCGGGAGAAGAGACCCAGTACTTC. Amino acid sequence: CASGGLAGEETQYF. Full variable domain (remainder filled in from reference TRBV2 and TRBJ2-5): EPEVTQTPSHQVTQMGQEVILRCVPISNHLYFYWYRQILGQKVEFLVSFYNNEISEKSEIFDDQFSVERPDGSNFTLKIRSTKLEDSAMYFCASGGLAGEETQYFGPGTRLLVL.

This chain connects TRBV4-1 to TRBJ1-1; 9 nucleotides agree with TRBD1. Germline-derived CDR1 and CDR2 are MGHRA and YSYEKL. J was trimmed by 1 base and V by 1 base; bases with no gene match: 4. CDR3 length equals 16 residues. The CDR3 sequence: CASSQALDRGNTEAFF. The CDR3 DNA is TGCGCCAGCAGCCAAGCCCTGGACAGGGGGAACACTGAAGCTTTCTTT.

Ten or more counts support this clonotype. Here the CDR3 DNA reads TGTGCCAGCAGTTTTGAGCTGTATACGCAGTATTTT. Its translation: CASSFELYTQYF. The chain combines TRBV28 with TRBJ2-3; D is ambiguous. Between the trimmed V and J ends, which lost 3 bases and 7 bases, there was a span of 8 bases. The CDR3 runs to 12 residues. CDR1 and CDR2 from the germline V gene are MDHEN and SYDVKM.

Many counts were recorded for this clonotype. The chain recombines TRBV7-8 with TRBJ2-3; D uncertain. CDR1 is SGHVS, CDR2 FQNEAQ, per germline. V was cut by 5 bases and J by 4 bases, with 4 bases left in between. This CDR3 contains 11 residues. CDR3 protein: CASSLSDTQYF. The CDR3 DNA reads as TGTGCCAGCAGCCTGTCAGATACGCAGTATTTT.

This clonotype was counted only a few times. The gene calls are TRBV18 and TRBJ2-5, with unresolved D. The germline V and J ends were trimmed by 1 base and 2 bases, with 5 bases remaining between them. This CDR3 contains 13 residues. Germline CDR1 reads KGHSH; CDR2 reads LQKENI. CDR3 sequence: CASSPRQQETQYF. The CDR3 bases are TGTGCCAGCTCACCACGTCAGCAAGAGACCCAGTACTTC.

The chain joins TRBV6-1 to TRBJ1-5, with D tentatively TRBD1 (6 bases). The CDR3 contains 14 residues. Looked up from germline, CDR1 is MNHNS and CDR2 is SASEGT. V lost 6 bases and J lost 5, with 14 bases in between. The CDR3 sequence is CASRGGGPDQPQHF. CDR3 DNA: TGTGCCAGCAGGGGGGGGGGCCCAGATCAGCCCCAGCATTTT.

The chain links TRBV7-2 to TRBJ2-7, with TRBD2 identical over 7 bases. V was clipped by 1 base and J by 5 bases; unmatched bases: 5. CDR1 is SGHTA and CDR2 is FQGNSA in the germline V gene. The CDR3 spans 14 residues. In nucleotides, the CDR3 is TGTGCCAGCAGCTTAGACGGGACTATAGACGAGCAGTACTTC. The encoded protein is CASSLDGTIDEQYF.

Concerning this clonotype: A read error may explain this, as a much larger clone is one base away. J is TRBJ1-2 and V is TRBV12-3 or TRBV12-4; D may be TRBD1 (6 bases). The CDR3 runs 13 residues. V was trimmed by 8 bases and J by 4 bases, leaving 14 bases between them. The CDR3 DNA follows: TGTGCCAGCGGCCCACAGGGTAGCTATGGCTACACCTTC. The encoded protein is CASGPQGSYGYTF.

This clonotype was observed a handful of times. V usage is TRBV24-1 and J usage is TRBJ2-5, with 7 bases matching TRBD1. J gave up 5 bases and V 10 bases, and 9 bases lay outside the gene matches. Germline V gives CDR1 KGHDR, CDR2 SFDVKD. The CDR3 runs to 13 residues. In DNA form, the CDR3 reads TGTGCCACGTCACAGACAGGGTGGGAGACCCAGTACTTC. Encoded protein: CATSQTGWETQYF.

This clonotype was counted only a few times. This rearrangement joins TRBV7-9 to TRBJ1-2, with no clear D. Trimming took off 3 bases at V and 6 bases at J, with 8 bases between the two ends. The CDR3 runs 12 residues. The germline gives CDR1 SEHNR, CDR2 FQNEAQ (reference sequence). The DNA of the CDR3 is TGTGCCAGCAGCTTGGAGGGTCATGGCTACACCTTC. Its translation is CASSLEGHGYTF.

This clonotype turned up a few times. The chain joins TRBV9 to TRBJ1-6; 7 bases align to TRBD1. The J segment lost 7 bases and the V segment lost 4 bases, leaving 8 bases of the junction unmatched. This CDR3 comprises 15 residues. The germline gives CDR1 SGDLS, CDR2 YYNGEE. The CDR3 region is CASSPPGQRNSPLHF. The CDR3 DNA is TGTGCCAGCAGCCCTCCGGGACAGAGGAATTCACCCCTCCACTTT.

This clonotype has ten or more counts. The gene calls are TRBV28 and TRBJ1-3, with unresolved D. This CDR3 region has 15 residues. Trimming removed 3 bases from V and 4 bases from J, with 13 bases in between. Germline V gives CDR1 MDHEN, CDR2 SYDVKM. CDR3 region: CASSFYTTLGNTIYF. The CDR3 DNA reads TGTGCCAGCAGTTTCTACACGACACTCGGAAACACCATATATTTT.

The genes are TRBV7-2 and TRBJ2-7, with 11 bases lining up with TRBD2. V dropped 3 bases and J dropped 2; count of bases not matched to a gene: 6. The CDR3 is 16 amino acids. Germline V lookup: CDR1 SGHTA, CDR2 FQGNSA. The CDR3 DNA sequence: TGTGCCAGCAGCTTTTTAGCGGGAGGGTCCACCTACGAGCAGTACTTC. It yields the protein CASSFLAGGSTYEQYF. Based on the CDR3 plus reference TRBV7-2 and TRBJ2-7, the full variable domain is GAGVSQSPSNKVTEKGKDVELRCDPISGHTALYWYRQSLGQGLEFLIYFQGNSAPDKSGLPSDRFSAERTGGSVSTLTIQRTQQEDSAVYLCASSFLAGGSTYEQYFGPGTRLTVT.

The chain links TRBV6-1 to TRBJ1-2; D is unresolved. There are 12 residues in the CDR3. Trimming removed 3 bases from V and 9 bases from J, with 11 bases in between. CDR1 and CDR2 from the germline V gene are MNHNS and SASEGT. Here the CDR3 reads CASSDPANSYTF. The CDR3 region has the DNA TGTGCCAGCAGTGATCCGGCCAACAGCTACACCTTC.

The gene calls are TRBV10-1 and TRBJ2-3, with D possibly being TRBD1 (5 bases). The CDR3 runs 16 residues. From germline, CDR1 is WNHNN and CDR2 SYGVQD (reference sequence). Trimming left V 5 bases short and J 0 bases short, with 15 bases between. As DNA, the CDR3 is TGCGCCAGCAGTCTCCGCACAGGTTCTAGCACAGATACGCAGTATTTT. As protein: CASSLRTGSSTDTQYF.

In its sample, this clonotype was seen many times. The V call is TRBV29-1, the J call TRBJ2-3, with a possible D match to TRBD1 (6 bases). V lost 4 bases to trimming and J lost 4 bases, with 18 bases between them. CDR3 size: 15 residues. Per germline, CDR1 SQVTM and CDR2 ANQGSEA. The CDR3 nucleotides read TGCAGCGTTGCCGTCGCAGACAGGCTTGCAGATACGCAGTATTTT. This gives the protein CSVAVADRLADTQYF.